This T cell receptor (beta chain) was identified in a study of identical twins. Germline lookup yields CDR1 SGHRS and CDR2 YFSETQ. The CDR3 length is 15 residues, termini included. Study conclusions and caveats: Cord blood beta clonotypes present at high abundance carried fewer insertions; no such pattern appeared in memory repertoires. Analyses of zero insertions could be partly confounded by invariant MAIT and iNKT cells.

Each cDNA held unique molecular identifiers, and template switching gave it a universal primer site. In TCRdb, the 5' RACE reads were re-called with MiXCR into one record per CDR3 protein. Of some 1,600,000 distinct CDR3 sequences detected, more than 30% appear once; the ten largest clones hold more than 0.25%. Notes on this clonotype: Its target is not known. The DNA is left out, because the CDR3 cannot be placed on it with certainty; the CDR3 is given as TCRdb lists it.

Healthy Caucasian donors formed the entire cohort. The chain joins TRBV5-1 to TRBJ1-1; TRBD1 is the table's D call and was not checked against the DNA. This TCR was recovered from a newborn girl in good health. Material: cord blood. CDR3 loop: CASSFGPGGRTEAFF.